The rows below give T cell receptor beta chains drawn from one sample of a study of blood T cell repertoires in COVID-19. Using immunoSEQ multiplex PCR, the repertoire was profiled, and TCRdb retains in-frame clones only, with some absent. The top ten hold 7% to 9% of the sample, which has roughly 50,000 clones, roughly nine tenths seen once. Material: peripheral blood. The receptors here all came from a woman aged 40-49 years with active COVID-19. Each CDR3 is given with its conserved first and last residue. Fields, in order: J gene, D gene, V gene, CDR3 DNA, CDR3 protein. D genes are given only for firm matches.

>TRBJ1-4|TRBD1|TRBV10-3
TGTGCCATCAGTGAGGGGACAGTGATTAATGAAAAACTGTTTTTT
CAISEGTVINEKLFF
>TRBJ2-3|.|TRBV5-8
TGTGCCAGCAGCTTGGGACAGGCTGAAAACACAGATACGCAGTATTTT
CASSLGQAENTDTQYF
>TRBJ2-3|TRBD2|TRBV9
TGTGCCAGCAGCGTGGTTAGCGGGGTAGCTGATACGCAGTATTTT
CASSVVSGVADTQYF
>TRBJ2-2|TRBD2|TRBV5-4
TGTGCCAGCAGCTCTCGAGCGGGGGGGCCCGGCACCGGGGAGCTGTTTTTT
CASSSRAGGPGTGELFF
>TRBJ2-2|TRBD1|TRBV6-5
TGTGCCAGCAGCCGGACAGGGTGGGACACCGGGGAGCTGTTTTTT
CASSRTGWDTGELFF
>TRBJ1-1|.|TRBV7-3
TGTGCCAGCAGCTTAGGGCCAGGGGAGAACACTGAAGCTTTCTTT
CASSLGPGENTEAFF
>TRBJ2-3|.|TRBV19
TGTGCCAGCAAAGACAGTTCGGGCACAGATACGCAGTATTTT
CASKDSSGTDTQYF
>TRBJ2-7|TRBD2|TRBV7-9
TGTGCCAGCAGCGGAACAGCGGGGGTAACCTACGAGCAGTACTTC
CASSGTAGVTYEQYF
>TRBJ2-1|.|TRBV20-1
TGCAGTGCTAGTGGAACAGGGTTTAGGTACAATGAGCAGTTCTTC
CSASGTGFRYNEQFF
>TRBJ1-1|.|TRBV2
TGTGCCAGCTCCAGGGAGGACTCTGAAGCTTTCTTT
CASSREDSEAFF
>TRBJ1-1|.|TRBV4-2
TGTGCCAGCAGCCAGGTGGGGGGGACTGAAGCTTTCTTT
CASSQVGGTEAFF
>TRBJ1-1|.|TRBV15
TGTGCCACCAGCAGTACAGGGATGGATGGGGCTTTCTTT
CATSSTGMDGAFF
>TRBJ1-2|.|TRBV6-6
TGTGCCAGCAGTTTACAGGTTAACTATGGCTACACCTTC
CASSLQVNYGYTF
>TRBJ2-5|TRBD2|TRBV2
TGTGCCAGCACGTCAGCGGGGGTGTACCAAGAGACCCAGTACTTC
CASTSAGVYQETQYF
>TRBJ2-5|TRBD1|TRBV3-1/TRBV3-2
TGTGCCAGCAGCCAGCCACAGGGGCCAGAGACCCAGTACTTC
CASSQPQGPETQYF
>TRBJ2-1|.|TRBV5-1
TGCGCCAGCAGCGTCAATAGGGGTCATGAGCAGTTCTTC
CASSVNRGHEQFF
>TRBJ2-1|.|TRBV3-1/TRBV3-2
TGTGCCAGCAGCCAGGGGGCGAATGAGCAGTTCTTC
CASSQGANEQFF
>TRBJ2-5|TRBD2|TRBV10-2
TGCGCCAGCAGTAGTTGGAACGGGGGGGCCCCAGAGACCCAGTACTTC
CASSSWNGGAPETQYF
>TRBJ1-1|.|TRBV11-3
TGTGCCAGCAGCTTAAACAGGGTGAACACTGAAGCTTTCTTT
CASSLNRVNTEAFF
>TRBJ1-4|.|TRBV19
TGTGCCAGTAAGGCGGATGTTTCATTCGGTGAAAAACTGTTTTTT
CASKADVSFGEKLFF
>TRBJ1-6|.|TRBV2
TGTGCCAGCAGTGAATACAGTTATAATTCACCCCTCCACTTT
CASSEYSYNSPLHF
>TRBJ2-2|.|TRBV30
TGTGCCTGGAGCTCCCCCGGGGAGCTGTTTTTT
CAWSSPGELFF
>TRBJ2-1|.|TRBV4-3
TGCGCCAGCAGCCAAGAGGTTAAGGGGGGGTCAACCTACAATGAGCAGTTCTTC
CASSQEVKGGSTYNEQFF
>TRBJ2-3|TRBD2|TRBV12-3/TRBV12-4
TGTGCCAGCAGTTTGGGGTTCGAGCCGGGGGGGGATTTT
CASSLGFEPGGDF